This T cell receptor beta chain is drawn from a study of cytomegalovirus exposure and HLA in healthy donors. Study results and limitations: Later analysis identified about 18,000 TCR beta sequences associated with HLA alleles, using a false discovery rate threshold of 0.05. Earlier results showed most TCR beta V segments being productive about 87% or about 30% of the time.

Primers included in the PCR were 60 Vbeta and 13 Jbeta primers. Produced via immunoSEQ multiplex PCR; TCRdb's table is partial and in-frame only. Among some 170,000 clones, under 80% were seen once, and the ten largest hold 2% to 2.5%. As regards this clone: Antigen specificity is unknown.

Material: PBMCs. The clonotype was recovered from a human donor in good health.

The CDR3 coding sequence is TGTGCCTGGAGTGCGGGCAGGGGGCTTGGCGGCTACACCTTC. Its translation: CAWSAGRGLGGYTF. The V and J genes are TRBV30 and TRBJ1-2; 8 positions agree with TRBD1. V was clipped by 1 base and J by 8 bases; unmatched bases: 9. The CDR3 runs 14 residues. In germline, CDR1 is GTSNPN, CDR2 SVGIG (reference sequence).